This is a list of T cell receptor beta chains from one sample in a study of blood T cell repertoires in COVID-19. The repertoire was sequenced with immunoSEQ multiplex PCR; TCRdb's copy has only in-frame clones and lacks some. Found here are fewer than 250,000 clones, approximately 84% of them singletons; the top ten hold 5% to 6.5%. Sequences were obtained from peripheral blood. The origin of the receptors is a woman aged 70-85 years with active or convalescent COVID-19. Each CDR3 is given with its conserved first and last residue. A D gene is named only where the DNA matches it firmly. For some rows the clone size is stated as once, few or many, or as a class when expanded; others skip it.

J | V | size | D | DNA | CDR3
TRBJ1-2 | TRBV2 | . | TRBD1 | TGTGCCAGCAGGGGGACAGGGGGCGTAAGTGGCTACACCTTC | CASRGTGGVSGYTF
TRBJ2-5 | TRBV9 | . | . | TGTGCCAGCAGCACCTACGGACAGAGTAGAGACCAAGAGACCCAGTACTTC | CASSTYGQSRDQETQYF
TRBJ1-1 | TRBV10-3 | . | TRBD1 | TGTGCCGGGGGGGCAGGGGGCCCCTCAGGGAACACTGAAGCTTTCTTT | CAGGAGGPSGNTEAFF
TRBJ2-3 | TRBV9 | . | TRBD1 | TGTGCCAGCAGTTTGGACAGGGCGCGCACAGATACGCAGTATTTT | CASSLDRARTDTQYF
TRBJ1-2 | TRBV28 | . | TRBD1 | TGTGCCAGTATGCAGGGGGGTAAAAACTATGGCTACACCTTC | CASMQGGKNYGYTF
TRBJ2-7 | TRBV9 | . | TRBD1 | TGTGCCAGCAGCGTGGGACAGGGGGCGTACGAGCAGTACTTC | CASSVGQGAYEQYF
TRBJ2-7 | TRBV7-2 | . | . | TGTGCCAGCAGCTTAGCAGGCGCAGGGGTGAACGAGCAGTACTTC | CASSLAGAGVNEQYF
TRBJ2-4 | TRBV6-5 | . | . | TGTGCCAGCAGCACCGGCGGTGCCGCCCCTCTGTACTTC | CASSTGGAAPLYF
TRBJ2-7 | TRBV19 | . | TRBD2 | TGTGCCAGTAGCCCCCGAGGCCTAGCGGGAGTCGGCTCCTACGAGCAGTACTTC | CASSPRGLAGVGSYEQYF
TRBJ2-2 | TRBV7-7 | once | . | TGTGCTAGCAGCCACACAATCGATCCCGGGGAGCTGTTTTTT | CASSHTIDPGELFF